This T cell receptor (beta chain) was sequenced for a study of T-cell memory formation after mild COVID-19. Study results and caveats: Memory from before infection featured some responding clones, which suggests cross-reactive memory joined. Second-wave clones with a day 37 peak had unconfirmed SARS-CoV-2 specificity. Clones shrinking between day 15 and 85 showed a balanced CD4/CD8 split, and those that grew later tilted toward CD4+.

The CDR3 sequence is 15 residues long. CDR1 is SGHTA, CDR2 FQGTGA, per germline. With V trimmed by 3 bases and J by 2 bases, 2 bases remained unmatched. This clonotype was detected only a few times. Its specificity is not known. One entry per CDR3 protein, called by TCRdb with MiXCR from the 5' RACE reads. The data contain about 120,000 distinct CDR3 sequences, 20% to 25% of them singletons. The sample comprised PBMCs or a T cell subset sorted from them (not recorded which). This chain connects TRBV7-3 to TRBJ2-3, with TRBD2 matching 10 bases. This clonotype was obtained from a man aged 18-30 years who had mild COVID-19 (a few samples of this study predate the infection). Cell type and time point are not known. CDR3 residues: CASSFTSGATDTQYF. In DNA, the CDR3 is TGTGCCAGCAGCTTTACTAGCGGGGCCACAGATACGCAGTATTTT. Drawing the rest from reference TRBV7-3 and TRBJ2-3, the complete variable domain is GAGVSQTPSNKVTEKGKYVELRCDPISGHTALYWYRQSLGQGPEFLIYFQGTGAADDSGLPNDRFFAVRPEGSVSTLKIQRTERGDSAVYLCASSFTSGATDTQYFGPGTRLTVL.